These T cell receptor beta chains were read from a single sample in a study of siplizumab effects on memory and regulatory T cells. Using immunoSEQ multiplex PCR, the repertoire was profiled, and TCRdb retains in-frame clones only, with some absent. The sample yields 100,000 or so clones, about nine tenths seen once. The specimen sequenced was non-Treg CD4+ T cells sorted from blood. Source of these receptors: a human donor in good health. The CDR3 runs from the conserved cysteine through the conserved F or W. D genes are given only for firm matches. Where a row states a size, it is once, few, many or the class of an expanded clone; other rows omit it.

len,v_gene,j_gene,abundance,d_gene,CDR3aa,CDR3nt
13,TRBV29-1,TRBJ1-1,NA,NA,CSRHQDMNTEAFF,TGCAGTCGACATCAGGATATGAACACTGAAGCTTTCTTT
14,TRBV7-6,TRBJ1-1,NA,NA,CASSLAGGNTEAFF,TGTGCCAGCAGCTTAGCGGGAGGGAACACTGAAGCTTTCTTT
13,TRBV19,TRBJ2-3,NA,NA,CASSIPTTDTQYF,TGTGCCAGTAGTATCCCAACAACAGATACGCAGTATTTT
14,TRBV19,TRBJ2-2,NA,NA,CASSKQGNTGELFF,TGTGCCAGCTCGAAACAGGGGAACACCGGGGAGCTGTTTTTT
13,TRBV30,TRBJ1-2,NA,TRBD1,CAWTRTGDYGYTF,TGTGCCTGGACCAGGACAGGAGATTATGGCTACACCTTC
14,TRBV7-2,TRBJ2-5,NA,NA,CASSLAGGGETQYF,TGTGCCAGCAGCTTAGCGGGAGGAGGAGAGACCCAGTACTTC
19,TRBV4-3,TRBJ2-7,NA,TRBD2,CASSKSSGTSGSSTYEQYF,TGCGCCAGCAGCAAATCTTCCGGGACTAGCGGGAGTAGCACCTACGAGCAGTACTTC
15,TRBV18,TRBJ2-2,NA,NA,CASSTMTGSAGELFF,TGTGCCAGCTCAACAATGACGGGATCAGCCGGGGAGCTGTTTTTT
14,TRBV4-2,TRBJ1-1,NA,TRBD1,CASSLDREGTEAFF,TGTGCCAGCAGTCTAGACAGGGAGGGCACTGAAGCTTTCTTT
14,TRBV10-3,TRBJ1-5,NA,NA,CAIGTGTENQPQHF,TGTGCCATCGGCACCGGGACGGAGAATCAGCCCCAGCATTTT
11,TRBV18,TRBJ2-3,NA,NA,CASSPTGTQYF,TGTGCCAGCTCACCTACGGGTACGCAGTATTTT
18,TRBV7-7,TRBJ2-6,NA,NA,CASSINHKCQSRANVLTF,TGTGCCAGCAGCATCAACCATAAGTGCCAAAGTCGGGCCAACGTCCTGACTTTC
14,TRBV5-1,TRBJ1-1,NA,TRBD1,CASSMTGMNTEAFF,TGCGCCAGCAGCATGACAGGGATGAACACTGAAGCTTTCTTT
14,TRBV7-9,TRBJ2-5,NA,TRBD2,CASSRAGTKETQYF,TGTGCCAGCAGCCGCGCCGGGACTAAAGAGACCCAGTACTTC
14,TRBV5-8,TRBJ2-3,once,NA,CASSLRSSTDTQYF,TGTGCCAGCAGCTTGAGGTCTAGCACAGATACGCAGTATTTT